This is a list of T cell receptor beta chains from one sample in a study of shared clonotypes between healthy human individuals. Assay: immunoSEQ multiplex PCR; the TCRdb copy retains only in-frame clones and omits some. The table includes 1.4 million or so clones, about 98.5% detected once. The sample was naive CD4+ T cells sorted from blood. These receptors were collected from a man aged 25 to 40 in good health. The CDR3 runs from the conserved cysteine through the conserved F or W. The order of the fields is D gene, V gene, J gene, CDR3 DNA, CDR3 protein. A D gene is named only where the DNA matches it firmly.

d_call: .
v_call: TRBV5-6
j_call: TRBJ2-7
cdr3_nt: TGTGCCAGCAGCTTGGCCGGTAGTTCCTACGAGCAGTACTTC
cdr3_aa: CASSLAGSSYEQYF

d_call: TRBD2
v_call: TRBV10-3
j_call: TRBJ2-3
cdr3_nt: TGTGCCATCAGTGAGCTAGCGGGTCCGATAAGCACAGATACGCAGTATTTT
cdr3_aa: CAISELAGPISTDTQYF

d_call: .
v_call: TRBV5-1
j_call: TRBJ2-2
cdr3_nt: TGCGCCAGCAGCTTGGTTCGGGACGGAACCACCGGGGAGCTGTTTTTT
cdr3_aa: CASSLVRDGTTGELFF

d_call: .
v_call: TRBV5-1
j_call: TRBJ2-1
cdr3_nt: TGCGCCAGCAGCTCGCCTAGTTCGTTCCACAATGAGCAGTTCTTC
cdr3_aa: CASSSPSSFHNEQFF

d_call: TRBD2
v_call: TRBV29-1
j_call: TRBJ2-1
cdr3_nt: TGCAGCATCATACGTAGCGGGAGAGGCGGAGAGCAGTTCTTC
cdr3_aa: CSIIRSGRGGEQFF

d_call: TRBD2
v_call: TRBV5-1
j_call: TRBJ2-7
cdr3_nt: TGCGCCAGCAGACCCCCGGGACTAGCGCCTTACGAGCAGTACTTC
cdr3_aa: CASRPPGLAPYEQYF

d_call: .
v_call: TRBV5-6
j_call: TRBJ1-2
cdr3_nt: TGTGCCAGCAGCTCATCTAGATCGTATGACTATGGCTACACCTTC
cdr3_aa: CASSSSRSYDYGYTF

d_call: .
v_call: TRBV10-3
j_call: TRBJ1-2
cdr3_nt: TGTGCCATCAGTGCCGGCAGGGGAGTTGACTATGGCTACACCTTC
cdr3_aa: CAISAGRGVDYGYTF

d_call: TRBD1
v_call: TRBV9
j_call: TRBJ2-7
cdr3_nt: TGTGCCAGCAGCGTAGAGGGGGACAGAGGCTACGAGCAGTACTTC
cdr3_aa: CASSVEGDRGYEQYF

d_call: .
v_call: TRBV2
j_call: TRBJ2-2
cdr3_nt: TGTGCCAGCATTGCCAGGGCCAACACCGGGGAGCTGTTTTTT
cdr3_aa: CASIARANTGELFF

d_call: .
v_call: TRBV5-1
j_call: TRBJ2-7
cdr3_nt: TGCGCCAGCAGCGACGGGACCTACTACGAGCAGTACTTC
cdr3_aa: CASSDGTYYEQYF

d_call: TRBD2
v_call: TRBV19
j_call: TRBJ2-7
cdr3_nt: TGTGCCAGTAGTATATCGGCGGGAGGCGGCAGCTACGAGCAGTACTTC
cdr3_aa: CASSISAGGGSYEQYF

d_call: .
v_call: TRBV7-2
j_call: TRBJ2-1
cdr3_nt: TGTGCCAGCAGCTTTCCCGGCGGAAGGGGCAATGAGCAGTTCTTC
cdr3_aa: CASSFPGGRGNEQFF

d_call: TRBD2
v_call: TRBV7-3
j_call: TRBJ2-1
cdr3_nt: TGTGCCAGCAGATTACGGGAGGGCTCCGGAACGGAGCAGTTCTTC
cdr3_aa: CASRLREGSGTEQFF

d_call: .
v_call: TRBV27
j_call: TRBJ1-2
cdr3_nt: TGTGCCAGCAGTTTATTCCCCTTACCGCAAATCTCTAACTATGGCTACACCTTC
cdr3_aa: CASSLFPLPQISNYGYTF

d_call: TRBD1
v_call: TRBV7-9
j_call: TRBJ2-3
cdr3_nt: TGTGCCAGCAGCTTTAGGTTCCTTGGGACAGGGCGGACAGATACGCAGTATTTT
cdr3_aa: CASSFRFLGTGRTDTQYF

d_call: .
v_call: TRBV14
j_call: TRBJ1-2
cdr3_nt: TGTGCCAGCAGCCAAGATCTCAGGGCGGGTGGCTACACCTTC
cdr3_aa: CASSQDLRAGGYTF

d_call: .
v_call: TRBV29-1
j_call: TRBJ1-1
cdr3_nt: TGCAGCGTTGCGCAACAGACCGGACCGAGAATGAACACTGAAGCTTTCTTT
cdr3_aa: CSVAQQTGPRMNTEAFF

d_call: .
v_call: TRBV5-1
j_call: TRBJ2-2
cdr3_nt: TGCGCCAGCAGCTTGGCTCTAAACACCGGGGAGCTGTTTTTT
cdr3_aa: CASSLALNTGELFF

d_call: .
v_call: TRBV29-1
j_call: TRBJ1-4
cdr3_nt: TGCAGCGTTGAAAAGGGAAGTGAAAAACTGTTTTTT
cdr3_aa: CSVEKGSEKLFF

d_call: .
v_call: TRBV28
j_call: TRBJ2-3
cdr3_nt: TGTGCCAGCAGTTTACCCATTGCGGGAAGGGCGGATACGCAGTATTTT
cdr3_aa: CASSLPIAGRADTQYF

d_call: TRBD2
v_call: TRBV27
j_call: TRBJ2-1
cdr3_nt: TGTGCCAGCATCATGACTAGCGGGAGGCTTAGCTCCTACAATGAGCAGTTCTTC
cdr3_aa: CASIMTSGRLSSYNEQFF

d_call: TRBD2
v_call: TRBV2
j_call: TRBJ2-1
cdr3_nt: TGTGCCAGCAGGAAAATAGCGGGATCGATGAATGAGCAGTTCTTC
cdr3_aa: CASRKIAGSMNEQFF

d_call: .
v_call: TRBV11-2
j_call: TRBJ2-7
cdr3_nt: TGTGCCAGCAGCTTCGCCCCCTTCGGCTCCTACGAGCAGTACTTC
cdr3_aa: CASSFAPFGSYEQYF

d_call: .
v_call: TRBV5-4
j_call: TRBJ1-1
cdr3_nt: TGTGCCAGCAGCTTCGACACGGACACTGAAGCTTTCTTT
cdr3_aa: CASSFDTDTEAFF

d_call: TRBD2
v_call: TRBV2
j_call: TRBJ2-7
cdr3_nt: TGTGCCAGCAGGGGGGGGTACGAGCAGTACTTC
cdr3_aa: CASRGGYEQYF

d_call: .
v_call: TRBV2
j_call: TRBJ2-7
cdr3_nt: TGTGCCAGCAAGGTTTACGAGCAGTACTTC
cdr3_aa: CASKVYEQYF

d_call: TRBD1
v_call: TRBV9
j_call: TRBJ1-1
cdr3_nt: TGTGCCAGCAGCGGCCGGACAGGGCCGAACACTGAAGCTTTCTTT
cdr3_aa: CASSGRTGPNTEAFF

d_call: .
v_call: TRBV11-2
j_call: TRBJ1-5
cdr3_nt: TGTGCCAGCAGCCAGAGGGGGGGAGTTCGTCATCAGCCCCAGCATTTT
cdr3_aa: CASSQRGGVRHQPQHF

d_call: TRBD2
v_call: TRBV11-2
j_call: TRBJ2-6
cdr3_nt: TGTGCCAGCAGCTCCGGGGGGGCAGGGGCCAACGTCCTGACTTTC
cdr3_aa: CASSSGGAGANVLTF

d_call: TRBD1
v_call: TRBV29-1
j_call: TRBJ1-2
cdr3_nt: TGCAGCGTTGAGGGACAGTTTTCCTATGGCTACACCTTC
cdr3_aa: CSVEGQFSYGYTF

d_call: TRBD2
v_call: TRBV6-5
j_call: TRBJ2-5
cdr3_nt: TGTGCCAGCAGTTACTTCGGGACTAGCGGCCAAGAGACCCAGTACTTC
cdr3_aa: CASSYFGTSGQETQYF

d_call: .
v_call: TRBV9
j_call: TRBJ2-7
cdr3_nt: TGTGCCAGCAGCGTTACGACAGGCTCCTACGAGCAGTACTTC
cdr3_aa: CASSVTTGSYEQYF

d_call: TRBD2
v_call: TRBV5-1
j_call: TRBJ2-2
cdr3_nt: TGCGCCAGCAGAGGGGGACTAGCGCCCACGAACACCGGGGAGCTGTTTTTT
cdr3_aa: CASRGGLAPTNTGELFF

d_call: TRBD1
v_call: TRBV7-9
j_call: TRBJ2-2
cdr3_nt: TGTGCCAGCAGCTTAGGGGGACAGGGATCCACCGGGGAGCTGTTTTTT
cdr3_aa: CASSLGGQGSTGELFF

d_call: .
v_call: TRBV18
j_call: TRBJ2-7
cdr3_nt: TGTGCCAGCTCACCAATATCAGGGTGGAAAGGCTACGAGCAGTACTTC
cdr3_aa: CASSPISGWKGYEQYF

d_call: TRBD2
v_call: TRBV4-3
j_call: TRBJ2-2
cdr3_nt: TGCGCCAGCAGCCAGGGGTTGTTCTTCGCGGGAGCGATGGCCGGGGAGCTGTTTTTT
cdr3_aa: CASSQGLFFAGAMAGELFF

d_call: .
v_call: TRBV7-2
j_call: TRBJ2-3
cdr3_nt: TGTGCCAGCAGCATAGCCGGCACAGATACGCAGTATTTT
cdr3_aa: CASSIAGTDTQYF

d_call: .
v_call: TRBV29-1
j_call: TRBJ1-2
cdr3_nt: TGCAGCGTTGCCGAAGGGGGAAGGCATGGCTACACCTTC
cdr3_aa: CSVAEGGRHGYTF